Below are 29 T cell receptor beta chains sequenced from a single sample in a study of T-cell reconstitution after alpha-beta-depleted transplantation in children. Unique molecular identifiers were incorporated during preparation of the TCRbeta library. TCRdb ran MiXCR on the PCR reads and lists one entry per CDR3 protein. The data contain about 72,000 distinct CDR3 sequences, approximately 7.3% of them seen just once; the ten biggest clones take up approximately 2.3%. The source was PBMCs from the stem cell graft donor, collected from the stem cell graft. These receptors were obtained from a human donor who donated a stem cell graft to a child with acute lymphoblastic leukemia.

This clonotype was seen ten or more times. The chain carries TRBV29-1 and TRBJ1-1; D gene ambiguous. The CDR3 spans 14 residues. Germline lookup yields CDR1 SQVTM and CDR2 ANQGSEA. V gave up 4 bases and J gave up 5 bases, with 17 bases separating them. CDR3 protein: CSVALLGRRTEAFF. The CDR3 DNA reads TGCAGCGTTGCCCTACTGGGGAGACGTACTGAAGCTTTCTTT.

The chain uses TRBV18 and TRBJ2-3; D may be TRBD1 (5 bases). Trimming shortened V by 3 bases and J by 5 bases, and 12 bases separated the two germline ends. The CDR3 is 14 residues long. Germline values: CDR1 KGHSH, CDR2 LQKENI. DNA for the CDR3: TGTGCCAGCTCACCTCAGGGCCTGGGAGATACGCAGTATTTT. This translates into CASSPQGLGDTQYF.

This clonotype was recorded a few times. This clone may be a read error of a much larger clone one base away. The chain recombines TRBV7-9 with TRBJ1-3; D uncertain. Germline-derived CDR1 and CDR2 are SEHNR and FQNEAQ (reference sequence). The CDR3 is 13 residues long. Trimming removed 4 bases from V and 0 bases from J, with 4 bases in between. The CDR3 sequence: CASSSFSGNTIYF. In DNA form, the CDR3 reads TGTGCCAGCAGCTCCTTCTCTGGAAACACCATATATTTT. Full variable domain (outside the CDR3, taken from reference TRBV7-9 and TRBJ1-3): DTGVSQNPRHKITKRGQNVTFRCDPISEHNRLYWYRQTLGQGPEFLTYFQNEAQLEKSRLLSDRFSAERPKGSFSTLEIQRTEQGDSAMYLCASSSFSGNTIYFGEGSWLTVV.

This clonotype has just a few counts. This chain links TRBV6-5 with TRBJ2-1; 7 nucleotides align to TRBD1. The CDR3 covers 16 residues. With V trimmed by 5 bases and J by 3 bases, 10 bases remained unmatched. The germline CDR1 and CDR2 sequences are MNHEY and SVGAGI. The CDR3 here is CASSNWGRGSYNEQFF. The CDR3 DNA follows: TGTGCCAGCAGTAATTGGGGCAGGGGGAGCTACAATGAGCAGTTCTTC.

This chain's CDR3 is CASSARLAEGGETQYF. The DNA for the CDR3 is TGTGCCAGCAGCGCAAGACTAGCGGAGGGGGGAGAGACCCAGTACTTC. The rearrangement uses TRBV7-9 and TRBJ2-5, with 9 bases aligning to TRBD2. CDR1 is SEHNR and CDR2 is FQNEAQ in the germline V gene (reference sequence). The V segment lost 5 bases and the J segment 4 bases; nucleotides outside the gene matches: 11. The CDR3 has 16 amino acids.

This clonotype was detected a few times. CDR3 coding DNA: TGTGCCAGTAGTATAGATGCATCCCCAAGCTACACCTTC. This translates into CASSIDASPSYTF. The V gene is TRBV19, the J gene TRBJ1-2; D gene uncertain. This CDR3 has 13 amino acids. Germline V gives CDR1 LNHDA, CDR2 SQIVND (reference sequence). The V and J ends lost 0 bases and 9 bases respectively, with 11 bases between them.

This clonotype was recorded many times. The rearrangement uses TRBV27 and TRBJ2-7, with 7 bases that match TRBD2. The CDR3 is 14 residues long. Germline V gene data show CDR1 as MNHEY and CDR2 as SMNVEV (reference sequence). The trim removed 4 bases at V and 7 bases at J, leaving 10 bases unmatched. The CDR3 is CASSSTTSKREQYF. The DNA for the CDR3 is TGTGCCAGCAGTTCCACGACTAGCAAAAGGGAGCAGTACTTC.

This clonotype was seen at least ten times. The CDR3 DNA follows: TGTGCCAGCAGTCCGACTAGCGGAGGCGGGGAGACCCAGTACTTC. It yields the protein CASSPTSGGGETQYF. The chain has TRBV28 and TRBJ2-5, with 9 bases lining up with TRBD2. Germline CDR1 reads MDHEN; CDR2 reads SYDVKM. The CDR3 has 15 residues. V shed 5 bases, J shed 5 bases, and the junction held 9 bases outside the gene matches.

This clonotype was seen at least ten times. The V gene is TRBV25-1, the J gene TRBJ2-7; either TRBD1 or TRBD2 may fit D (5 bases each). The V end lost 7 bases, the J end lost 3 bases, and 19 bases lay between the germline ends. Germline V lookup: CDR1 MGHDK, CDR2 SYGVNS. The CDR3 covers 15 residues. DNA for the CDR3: TGTGCCAGCACCGAGGTGGGGGACGGAGGCTACGAGCAGTACTTC. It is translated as CASTEVGDGGYEQYF.

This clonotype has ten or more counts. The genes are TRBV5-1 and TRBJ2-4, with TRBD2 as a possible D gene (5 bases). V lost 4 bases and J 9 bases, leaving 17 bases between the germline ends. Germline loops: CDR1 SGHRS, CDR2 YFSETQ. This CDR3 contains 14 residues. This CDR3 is CASSPPTTPGIQYF. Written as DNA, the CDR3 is TGCGCCAGCAGCCCACCGACTACTCCGGGCATTCAGTACTTC.

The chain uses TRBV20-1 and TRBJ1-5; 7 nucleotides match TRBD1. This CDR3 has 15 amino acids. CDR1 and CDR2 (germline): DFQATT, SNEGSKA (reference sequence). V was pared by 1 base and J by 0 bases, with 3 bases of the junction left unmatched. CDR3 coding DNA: TGCAGTGCTAGAGGGGACAGCGGTAGCAATCAGCCCCAGCATTTT. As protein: CSARGDSGSNQPQHF.

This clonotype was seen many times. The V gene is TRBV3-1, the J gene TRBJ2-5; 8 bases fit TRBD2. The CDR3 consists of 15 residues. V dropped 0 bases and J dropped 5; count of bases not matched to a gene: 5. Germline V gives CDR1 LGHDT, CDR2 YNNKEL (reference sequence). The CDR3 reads CASSQDRAGGETQYF. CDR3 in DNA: TGTGCCAGCAGCCAAGATCGGGCGGGAGGTGAGACCCAGTACTTC.

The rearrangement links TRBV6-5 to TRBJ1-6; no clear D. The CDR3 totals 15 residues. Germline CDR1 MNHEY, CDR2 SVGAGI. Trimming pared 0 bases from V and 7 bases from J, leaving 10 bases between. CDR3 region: CASSYSWQTNSPLHF. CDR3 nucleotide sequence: TGTGCCAGCAGTTACTCGTGGCAGACGAATTCACCCCTCCACTTT.

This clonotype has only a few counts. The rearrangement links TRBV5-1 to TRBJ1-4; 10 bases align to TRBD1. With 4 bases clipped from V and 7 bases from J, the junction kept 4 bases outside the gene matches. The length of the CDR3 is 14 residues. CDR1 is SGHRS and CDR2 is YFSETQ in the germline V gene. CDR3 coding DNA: TGCGCCAGCAGCGGGACAGGGGTCCTTGAAAAACTGTTTTTT. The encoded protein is CASSGTGVLEKLFF.

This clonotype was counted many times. In DNA form, the CDR3 reads TGTGCCAGCAGCCAAGATGGGGGACAGGTAACAGATACGCAGTATTTT. It translates to CASSQDGGQVTDTQYF. V is TRBV14 and J is TRBJ2-3, with 8 positions matching TRBD1. The CDR3 is 16 residues long. The germline gives CDR1 SGHDN, CDR2 FVKESK. J was trimmed by 3 bases and V by 0 bases; bases with no gene match: 5.

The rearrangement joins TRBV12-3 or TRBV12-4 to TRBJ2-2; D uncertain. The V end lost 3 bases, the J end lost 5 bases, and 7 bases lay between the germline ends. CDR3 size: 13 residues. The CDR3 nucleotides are TGTGCCAGCAGTTTTAAGACTACCGGGGAGCTGTTTTTT. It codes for CASSFKTTGELFF.

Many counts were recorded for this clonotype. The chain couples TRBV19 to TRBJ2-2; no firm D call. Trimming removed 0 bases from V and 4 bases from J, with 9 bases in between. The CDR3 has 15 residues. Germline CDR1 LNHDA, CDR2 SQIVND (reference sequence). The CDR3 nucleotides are TGTGCCAGTAGTATAGATATGGGTTTCACCGGGGAGCTGTTTTTT. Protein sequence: CASSIDMGFTGELFF.

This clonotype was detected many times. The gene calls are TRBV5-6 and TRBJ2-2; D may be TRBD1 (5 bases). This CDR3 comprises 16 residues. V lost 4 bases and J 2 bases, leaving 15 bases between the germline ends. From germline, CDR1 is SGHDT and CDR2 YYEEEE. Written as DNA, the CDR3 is TGTGCCAGCAGCAAGGGTGGTGGGGCCAACACCGGGGAGCTGTTTTTT. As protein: CASSKGGGANTGELFF.

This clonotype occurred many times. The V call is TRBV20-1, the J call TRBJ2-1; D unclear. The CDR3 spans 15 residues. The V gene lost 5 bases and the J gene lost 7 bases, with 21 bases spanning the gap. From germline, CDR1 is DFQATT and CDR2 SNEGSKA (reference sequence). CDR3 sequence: CSAPSGSWTGNEQFF. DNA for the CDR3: TGCAGTGCTCCCTCTGGCTCGTGGACCGGGAATGAGCAGTTCTTC.

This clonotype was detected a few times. The CDR3 here is CASSLASVVPEQYF. The DNA for the CDR3 is TGTGCCAGCAGCTTAGCGTCGGTTGTTCCAGAGCAGTACTTC. This chain joins TRBV7-9 and TRBJ2-7, with no clear D. V lost 0 bases, J lost 7 bases, and 13 bases lay in between. Germline CDR1 reads SEHNR; CDR2 reads FQNEAQ (reference sequence). The CDR3 runs to 14 residues.

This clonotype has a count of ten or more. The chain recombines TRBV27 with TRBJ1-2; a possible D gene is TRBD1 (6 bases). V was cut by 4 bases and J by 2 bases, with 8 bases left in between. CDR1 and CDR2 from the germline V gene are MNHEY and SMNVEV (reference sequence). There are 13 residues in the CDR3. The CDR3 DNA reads TGTGCCAGCAGTTCCGGACAGAACTATGGCTACACCTTC. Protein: CASSSGQNYGYTF.

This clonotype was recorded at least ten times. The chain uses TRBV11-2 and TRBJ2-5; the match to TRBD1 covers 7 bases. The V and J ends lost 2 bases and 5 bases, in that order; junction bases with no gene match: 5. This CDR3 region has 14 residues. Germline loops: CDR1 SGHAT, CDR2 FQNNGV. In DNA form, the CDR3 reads TGTGCCAGCAGCTTAAACAGGGGTGTGGAGACCCAGTACTTC. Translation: CASSLNRGVETQYF.

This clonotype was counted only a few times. CDR3 loop: CASSYGDRRVTEAFF. DNA of the CDR3: TGTGCCAGCAGTTACGGGGACAGGAGGGTCACTGAAGCTTTCTTT. This chain links TRBV6-5 with TRBJ1-1; 8 bases agree with TRBD1. Germline V gene lookup returns CDR1 MNHEY and CDR2 SVGAGI. Trimming removed 2 bases from V and 4 bases from J; junction bases left unmatched: 6. The CDR3 has 15 residues.

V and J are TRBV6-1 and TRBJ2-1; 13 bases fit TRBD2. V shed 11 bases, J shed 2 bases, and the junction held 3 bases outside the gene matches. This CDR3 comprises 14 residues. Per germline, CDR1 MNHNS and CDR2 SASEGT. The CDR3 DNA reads TGTGCCGGAGGACTAGCGGGAGCCTACAATGAGCAGTTCTTC. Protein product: CAGGLAGAYNEQFF.

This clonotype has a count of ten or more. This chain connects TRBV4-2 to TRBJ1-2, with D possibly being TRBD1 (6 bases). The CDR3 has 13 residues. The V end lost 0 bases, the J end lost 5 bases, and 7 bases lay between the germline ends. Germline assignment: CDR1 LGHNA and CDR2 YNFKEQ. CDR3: CASSQETGYGYTF. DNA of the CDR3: TGTGCCAGCAGCCAAGAAACAGGGTATGGCTACACCTTC.

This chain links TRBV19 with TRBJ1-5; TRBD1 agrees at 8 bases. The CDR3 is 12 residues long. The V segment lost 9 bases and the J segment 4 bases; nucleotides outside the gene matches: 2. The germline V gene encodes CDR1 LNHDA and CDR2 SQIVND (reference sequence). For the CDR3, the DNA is TGTGCCAGCCGACAGGGGAATCAGCCCCAGCATTTT. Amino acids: CASRQGNQPQHF.

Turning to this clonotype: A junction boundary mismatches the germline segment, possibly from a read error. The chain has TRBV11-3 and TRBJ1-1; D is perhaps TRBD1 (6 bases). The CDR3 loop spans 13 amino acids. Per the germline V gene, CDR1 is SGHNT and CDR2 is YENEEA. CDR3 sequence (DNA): TGTGCCATCAGCTTAGGGGGGCTCACTGAAGCTTTCTTT. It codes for CAISLGGLTEAFF.

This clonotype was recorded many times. The CDR3 loop is CASSVGGGGSASRDTQYF. In DNA, the CDR3 is TGTGCCAGCAGCGTAGGAGGAGGGGGCTCCGCGTCTAGAGATACGCAGTATTTT. The V gene is TRBV9, the J gene TRBJ2-3, with D possibly being TRBD1 (7 bases). This CDR3 comprises 18 residues. Trimming cost V 0 bases and J 5 bases, with 22 bases left between them. Germline CDR1 SGDLS, CDR2 YYNGEE. The whole variable domain, filled in from reference TRBV9 and TRBJ2-3, reads DSGVTQTPKHLITATGQRVTLRCSPRSGDLSVYWYQQSLDQGLQFLIQYYNGEERAKGNILERFSAQQFPDLHSELNLSSLELGDSALYFCASSVGGGGSASRDTQYFGPGTRLTVL.

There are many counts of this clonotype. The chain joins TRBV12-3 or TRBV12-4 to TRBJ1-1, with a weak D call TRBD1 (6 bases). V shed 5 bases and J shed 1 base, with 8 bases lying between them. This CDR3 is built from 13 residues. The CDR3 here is CASSQDRNTEAFF. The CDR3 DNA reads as TGTGCCAGCAGTCAGGACAGGAACACTGAAGCTTTCTTT.